The present entry profiles one TCR beta chain with its context. Its target is not known. The sample belongs to a study of CD8+ T cells in alopecia areata. About the research overall: Patients took tofacitinib for 6 to 18 months, followed by 6 drug-free months.

In each case, RNA was isolated and then reverse transcribed into cDNA as the sequencing template. The assay was immunoSEQ multiplex PCR, and TCRdb's table has in-frame clones only and misses some. The sample lists about 180,000 clones, roughly 53% occurring once. Treatment here: oral pan-JAK inhibitor, 5-10 mg twice daily. From alopecia areata patients, lesional scalp punch biopsies and peripheral blood were collected. The study, taken as a whole, reports: Under tofacitinib, numerous expanded lesional clonotypes remained detectable in scalp and blood. Tofacitinib significantly decreased scalp clonality and expanded CD8+ clones among top 100.

The source was CD8+ T cells sorted from blood, collected at week 24, from a patient treated with tofacitinib. The source of this sequence is a human donor with alopecia areata.

The chain's CDR3 is CASGTSGGAYEQYF. For the CDR3, the DNA is TGTGCCAGCGGGACTAGCGGGGGGGCCTACGAGCAGTACTTC. The rearrangement links TRBV2 to TRBJ2-7, with 16 bases aligning to TRBD2. The CDR3 is 14 amino acids. Germline V lookup: CDR1 SNHLY, CDR2 FYNNEI. The J segment lost 2 bases and the V segment lost 8 bases, leaving 0 bases of the junction unmatched.